These 27 T cell receptor beta chains share one sample of origin, sequenced in a study of T cells in Graves' hyperthyroidism and ophthalmopathy. Researchers took RNA transcripts and amplified the TCR beta CDR3 regions from them. First-round RT-PCR targeting the TCR CDR3 was performed with the HTBI primer set. TCRdb re-derived calls from the multiplex PCR reads in MiXCR, one entry per CDR3 protein. The table lists about 480,000 distinct CDR3 sequences, around a fifth of them singletons, with approximately 49% in the top ten. Sequencing used blood. Every receptor here comes from a woman in her 70s with Graves' ophthalmopathy.

This clonotype was seen a handful of times. The rearrangement joins TRBV30 to TRBJ2-7; TRBD1 matches at 8 bases. CDR1 GTSNPN and CDR2 SVGIG come from the germline V gene (reference sequence). The V segment lost 3 bases and the J segment 3 bases; nucleotides outside the gene matches: 4. This CDR3 contains 13 residues. The CDR3 bases are TGTGCCTGGAGATTACAGGGGGGCTACGAGCAGTACTTC. It yields the protein CAWRLQGGYEQYF.

A note on this clonotype: A much more abundant neighbour one base away suggests this may be a read error. V is TRBV28 and J is TRBJ2-7, with D maybe TRBD1 (6 bases). With 6 bases removed from V and 0 bases from J, the gap between germline ends came to 9 bases. Germline V CDR1 and CDR2: MDHEN, SYDVKM. The CDR3 runs 13 residues. The CDR3 loop is CASRRTASYEQYF. For the CDR3, the DNA is TGTGCCAGCAGGAGGACAGCCTCCTACGAGCAGTACTTC.

The sample holds many counts of this clonotype. The chain uses TRBV30 and TRBJ1-5; D is undetermined. The germline V gene has CDR1 GTSNPN and CDR2 SVGIG (reference sequence). CDR3 length equals 13 residues. V lost 0 bases to trimming and J lost 3 bases, with 6 bases between them. The CDR3 coding sequence is TGTGCCTGGAGTGTACGTGACAATCAGCCCCAGCATTTT. This codes for CAWSVRDNQPQHF.

As regards this clonotype: A much larger clone differs from this one at a single base, so this may be a read error. The chain uses TRBV6-5 and TRBJ2-7; D gene unclear. Germline V lookup: CDR1 MNHEY, CDR2 SVGAGI. The V end was cut by 2 bases, the J end by 9 bases, with 11 bases between. The length of the CDR3 is 12 residues. The CDR3 coding sequence is TGTGCCAGCAGTTACGAACCCATGGGGCAGTACTTC. Its translation: CASSYEPMGQYF.

A few counts support this clonotype. This chain uses TRBV27 with TRBJ2-3; the match to TRBD2 covers 11 bases. Germline values: CDR1 MNHEY, CDR2 SMNVEV (reference sequence). The CDR3 runs to 17 residues. Trimming cost V 5 bases and J 1 base; bases outside gene matches: 8. The CDR3 coding sequence is TGTGCCAGCAGTCCACCCCGGGGACTAGCGGGCACAGATACGCAGTATTTT. The encoded protein is CASSPPRGLAGTDTQYF.

The chain has TRBV3-1 and TRBJ1-2; D not certain. The CDR3 totals 13 residues. Germline CDR1 reads LGHDT; CDR2 reads YNNKEL (reference sequence). With 1 base removed from V and 4 bases from J, the gap between germline ends came to 7 bases. The CDR3 protein is CASSQAWGYGYTF. CDR3 nucleotides: TGTGCCAGCAGCCAAGCCTGGGGCTATGGCTACACCTTC.

V and J are TRBV19 and TRBJ2-2; perhaps TRBD1 as D (6 bases). The CDR3 is made up of 15 amino acids. Trimming removed 3 bases at V and 3 bases at J, with 11 bases between. Germline values: CDR1 LNHDA, CDR2 SQIVND (reference sequence). This chain's CDR3 is CASSMGQGYTGELFF. DNA for the CDR3: TGTGCCAGTAGTATGGGGCAGGGGTACACCGGGGAGCTGTTTTTT.

The rearrangement uses TRBV3-1 and TRBJ1-1; D is unresolved. Trimming cost V 0 bases and J 1 base, with 6 bases left between them. The CDR3 runs to 14 residues. Germline CDR1 LGHDT, CDR2 YNNKEL (reference sequence). The CDR3 here is CASSQDLPNTEAFF. As DNA, the CDR3 is TGTGCCAGCAGCCAAGATTTACCGAACACTGAAGCTTTCTTT.

The rearrangement joins TRBV12-3 or TRBV12-4 to TRBJ2-5, with a tentative D call TRBD2 (6 bases). This CDR3 has 15 amino acids. V was pared by 0 bases and J by 5 bases, with 13 bases between. This chain's CDR3 is CASSLALGGGETQYF. Here the CDR3 DNA reads TGTGCCAGCAGTTTAGCGTTGGGGGGTGGGGAGACCCAGTACTTC.

V and J are TRBV19 and TRBJ2-3, with 7 bases that match TRBD2. This CDR3 is 16 amino acids long. The junction had 8 bases not matched to a gene; V was cut back by 5 bases and J by 0 bases. Germline V CDR1 and CDR2: LNHDA, SQIVND (reference sequence). This chain's CDR3 is CASSAASGRSTDTQYF. The CDR3 nucleotides read TGTGCCAGTAGTGCGGCTAGCGGCCGAAGCACAGATACGCAGTATTTT.

This clonotype was recorded a few times. CDR3 in DNA: TGTGCCAGCAGTTCCTGGTCGGGACAGGGCACCGGGGAGCTGTTTTTT. Amino acids: CASSSWSGQGTGELFF. The chain joins TRBV12-3 or TRBV12-4 to TRBJ2-2, with 9 bases aligning to TRBD1. Losses at the gene ends were 4 bases for V and 4 bases for J; bases not matched to a gene: 7. The CDR3 totals 16 residues.

The chain carries TRBV9 and TRBJ2-7; maybe TRBD1 (6 bases). This CDR3 contains 15 residues. Germline CDR1 SGDLS, CDR2 YYNGEE. The V gene lost 4 bases and the J gene lost 5 bases, with 19 bases spanning the gap. For the CDR3, the DNA is TGTGCCAGCAGCTCCAGTATCCGGGACACCCACGAGCAGTACTTC. Protein: CASSSSIRDTHEQYF.

In its sample, this clonotype was seen a few times. This chain uses TRBV3-1 with TRBJ2-7; D may be TRBD2 (5 bases). CDR1 is LGHDT and CDR2 is YNNKEL in the germline V gene (reference sequence). CDR3 length equals 16 residues. Trimming removed 4 bases at V and 3 bases at J, with 19 bases between. The CDR3 DNA is TGTGCCAGCAGCCTGGATCTTAGCGTCAACAGCTACGAGCAGTACTTC. Amino acids: CASSLDLSVNSYEQYF.

This clonotype was observed at least ten times. The chain links TRBV6-5 to TRBJ2-1; the D is unclear. The V and J ends lost 2 bases and 9 bases respectively, with 8 bases between them. CDR1 and CDR2 from the germline V gene are MNHEY and SVGAGI. The CDR3 is 12 residues long. The CDR3 coding sequence is TGTGCCAGCAGTTACCCGAGCAGTGAGCAGTTCTTC. This sequence encodes CASSYPSSEQFF.

The chain has TRBV27 and TRBJ2-3, with 9 bases identical to TRBD2. Germline loops: CDR1 MNHEY, CDR2 SMNVEV (reference sequence). J was trimmed by 4 bases and V by 9 bases; bases with no gene match: 11. The CDR3 length is 15 residues. Written as DNA, the CDR3 is TGTGCCAGGGTCCAGACTAGCGGCGCTGCAGATACGCAGTATTTT. Protein product: CARVQTSGAADTQYF.

Turning to this clonotype: A junction end diverges from the germline sequence, so it may reflect a read error. The chain joins TRBV6-5 to TRBJ2-4; D is uncertain. CDR1 and CDR2 (germline): MNHEY, SVGAGI. The CDR3 runs 18 residues. CDR3: CASSDSCGRPLTKNIQYF. In DNA, the CDR3 is TGTGCCAGCAGTGACTCTTGTGGCCGACCGCTAACCAAAAACATTCAGTACTTC.

There are a few counts of this clonotype. The rearrangement links TRBV7-8 to TRBJ1-2, with a weak D call TRBD1 (5 bases). Germline V gives CDR1 SGHVS, CDR2 FQNEAQ. The CDR3 sequence is 14 residues long. V was shortened by 5 bases and J by 0 bases, with 10 bases between the two germline ends. CDR3 in amino acids: CASSGTAANYGYTF. The CDR3 DNA sequence: TGTGCCAGCAGCGGGACGGCAGCTAACTATGGCTACACCTTC.

This clonotype was counted between two and nine times. The genes are TRBV10-1 and TRBJ2-5; D call uncertain. The CDR3 loop spans 13 amino acids. Trimming stripped 0 bases from V and 7 bases from J, with 9 bases between. CDR1 is WNHNN, CDR2 SYGVQD, per germline (reference sequence). The CDR3 region has the DNA TGCGCCAGCAGTGAGTCGAGCCCCTTGACCCAGTACTTC. Its translation: CASSESSPLTQYF.

The chain employs TRBV20-1 and TRBJ1-2; the D is unclear. Germline V gene data show CDR1 as DFQATT and CDR2 as SNEGSKA (reference sequence). CDR3 length equals 13 residues. The V end was cut by 5 bases, the J end by 2 bases, with 12 bases between. Written as DNA, the CDR3 is TGCAGTGCTCATGAGACGGTCAACTATGGCTACACCTTC. The encoded protein is CSAHETVNYGYTF.

On this clonotype itself: Since a much larger clone is just one base distant, this may be a read error. For the CDR3, the DNA is TGTACCAGCAGCTTAGCCTTAGGCCACAACGGTGAGCAGTTCTTC. Protein sequence: CTSSLALGHNGEQFF. The V gene is TRBV7-2, the J gene TRBJ2-1, with unresolved D. The CDR3 contains 15 residues. CDR1 and CDR2 from the germline V gene are SGHTA and FQGNSA. Deletions cut 0 bases from V and 9 bases from J, with 15 bases between. Full variable domain (missing parts from reference TRBV7-2 and TRBJ2-1): GAGVSQSPSNKVTEKGKDVELRCDPISGHTALYWYRQSLGQGLEFLIYFQGNSAPDKSGLPSDRFSAERTGGSVSTLTIQRTQQEDSAVYLCTSSLALGHNGEQFFGPGTRLTVL.

The chain recombines TRBV5-1 with TRBJ2-5; 7 bases fit TRBD2. The CDR3 runs to 14 residues. After removal of 2 bases from V and 3 bases from J, the junction contained 4 bases not matched to a gene. Germline V lookup: CDR1 SGHRS, CDR2 YFSETQ. This CDR3 reads CASSFRGEEETQYF. The CDR3 region has the DNA TGCGCCAGCAGCTTTCGGGGGGAGGAAGAGACCCAGTACTTC.

The chain combines TRBV5-1 with TRBJ1-4; maybe TRBD1 (5 bases). Trimming left V 4 bases short and J 5 bases short, with 15 bases between. Germline CDR1 reads SGHRS; CDR2 reads YFSETQ. The CDR3 loop spans 15 amino acids. CDR3 in amino acids: CASSTVGTGNEKLFF. The CDR3 region has the DNA TGCGCCAGCAGCACGGTGGGGACGGGGAATGAAAAACTGTTTTTT.

This clonotype was detected only a few times. This chain uses TRBV5-8 with TRBJ1-2; 12 bases line up with TRBD1. Germline V gene data show CDR1 as SGHTS and CDR2 as YDEGEE. The CDR3 spans 16 residues. V was pared by 3 bases and J by 0 bases, with 3 bases of the junction left unmatched. The CDR3 nucleotides are TGTGCCAGCAGCTCGGGACAGGGGGCCGCTAACTATGGCTACACCTTC. Its translation: CASSSGQGAANYGYTF.

This clonotype was observed many times. The V and J genes are TRBV6-2 or TRBV6-3 and TRBJ2-5; D is undetermined. Germline CDR1 reads MNHEY; CDR2 reads SVGEGT. The CDR3 contains 12 residues. The V and J ends lost 5 bases and 5 bases respectively, with 9 bases between them. CDR3 residues: CASSKGRETQYF. The CDR3 bases are TGTGCCAGCAGTAAGGGTCGGGAGACCCAGTACTTC.

This clonotype turned up a few times. This chain links TRBV20-1 with TRBJ2-1; D possibly corresponds to TRBD1 (5 bases). This CDR3 spans 15 amino acids. Per the germline V gene, CDR1 is DFQATT and CDR2 is SNEGSKA (reference sequence). The V end lost 0 bases, the J end lost 2 bases, and 11 bases lay between the germline ends. The CDR3 loop reads CSARDGAATYNEQFF. Written as DNA, the CDR3 is TGCAGTGCTAGAGATGGGGCGGCCACCTACAATGAGCAGTTCTTC.

The chain combines TRBV19 with TRBJ2-7, with TRBD2 matching over 15 bases. Germline V CDR1 and CDR2: LNHDA, SQIVND (reference sequence). The V and J ends lost 5 bases and 1 base, in that order; junction bases with no gene match: 9. This CDR3 is built from 18 residues. CDR3 in DNA: TGTGCCAGTAGTGAAGCGGGACTAGCGGGAGGCACATCCTACGAGCAGTACTTC. Encoded protein: CASSEAGLAGGTSYEQYF.

The chain couples TRBV3-1 to TRBJ2-1, with TRBD2 matching over 8 bases. The CDR3 covers 15 residues. CDR1 is LGHDT and CDR2 is YNNKEL in the germline V gene (reference sequence). J lost 9 bases, V lost 1 base, and 8 bases had no gene match. The CDR3 DNA follows: TGTGCCAGCAGCCAAGGGTATAGCGGGAATGCTGAGCAGTTCTTC. Its translation is CASSQGYSGNAEQFF.